These 30 T cell receptor beta chains originate from one sample sequenced in a study of cytomegalovirus exposure and HLA in healthy donors. PCR involved 60 Vbeta and 13 Jbeta primers. Sequenced by immunoSEQ multiplex PCR; TCRdb stores in-frame clones only, minus some. The sample has around 160,000 clones, about 75% seen once; the top ten hold roughly 13%. The source material was PBMCs. The receptor set was obtained from a man between 45 and 60 years old in good health and CMV-seropositive.

The chain joins TRBV7-9 to TRBJ2-1; 7 nucleotides agree with TRBD2. Germline CDR1 SEHNR, CDR2 FQNEAQ (reference sequence). The CDR3 has 16 amino acids. V shed 1 base and J 6 bases; nucleotides not matched to a gene: 9. This CDR3 reads CASSLGGRGSGNEQFF. CDR3 sequence (DNA): TGTGCCAGCAGCTTAGGAGGGAGGGGATCGGGCAATGAGCAGTTCTTC.

V is TRBV13 and J is TRBJ1-1; D possibly corresponds to TRBD1 (5 bases). Trimming stripped 3 bases from V and 1 base from J, with 6 bases between. Germline CDR1 and CDR2: PRHDT and FYEKMQ (reference sequence). The CDR3 contains 13 residues. CDR3 region: CASSFQGNTEAFF. CDR3 in DNA: TGTGCCAGCAGCTTCCAGGGGAACACTGAAGCTTTCTTT.

This clone was recorded once. This sequence joins TRBV29-1 and TRBJ1-2, with TRBD1 matching 7 bases. Germline assignment: CDR1 SQVTM and CDR2 ANQGSEA. V was pared by 8 bases and J by 3 bases, with 3 bases of the junction left unmatched. The CDR3 runs 11 residues. Written as DNA, the CDR3 is TGCAGCCTTGGGACAGACTATGGCTACACCTTC. Its protein product is CSLGTDYGYTF.

The chain joins TRBV9 to TRBJ2-1, with 9 bases matching TRBD1. The CDR3 sequence is 15 residues long. After removal of 4 bases from V and 4 bases from J, the junction contained 6 bases not matched to a gene. Germline CDR1 reads SGDLS; CDR2 reads YYNGEE. The CDR3: CASSRTGGWYNEQFF. Written as DNA, the CDR3 is TGTGCCAGCAGCCGAACAGGGGGCTGGTACAATGAGCAGTTCTTC.

The chain recombines TRBV11-2 with TRBJ2-1; D remains ambiguous. From germline, CDR1 is SGHAT and CDR2 FQNNGV. The CDR3 is 13 residues long. Deletions cut 6 bases from V and 0 bases from J, with 6 bases between. The CDR3 sequence is CASSRVSYNEQFF. The CDR3 DNA follows: TGTGCCAGCAGTAGAGTCTCCTACAATGAGCAGTTCTTC.

The chain has TRBV30 and TRBJ2-2, with a weak D call TRBD1 (6 bases). Per the germline V gene, CDR1 is GTSNPN and CDR2 is SVGIG (reference sequence). Trimming pared 2 bases from V and 3 bases from J, leaving 13 bases between. The CDR3 is made up of 15 amino acids. The CDR3 spells CAWSLDRTHTGELFF. The CDR3 region has the DNA TGTGCCTGGAGTCTCGACAGGACGCACACCGGGGAGCTGTTTTTT.

This chain uses TRBV4-1 with TRBJ1-1; 7 bases are a match to TRBD1. V shed 9 bases, J shed 3 bases, and the junction held 13 bases outside the gene matches. The CDR3 has 15 residues. Germline V gene lookup returns CDR1 MGHRA and CDR2 YSYEKL. The chain's CDR3 is CASRDYRGVDTEAFF. The CDR3, as DNA: TGCGCCAGTAGAGATTACAGGGGTGTGGACACTGAAGCTTTCTTT.

This clone was recorded only once. CDR3 in amino acids: CASSTTGGPEAFF. The CDR3 coding sequence is TGCGCCAGCAGTACAACAGGGGGTCCTGAAGCTTTCTTT. The chain carries TRBV10-1 and TRBJ1-1; 8 bases agree with TRBD1. This CDR3 is 13 amino acids long. The V and J ends lost 5 bases and 6 bases, in that order; junction bases with no gene match: 5. Per germline, CDR1 WNHNN and CDR2 SYGVQD (reference sequence).

The V gene is TRBV5-4, the J gene TRBJ2-2, with 7 bases identical to TRBD2. The V gene end was trimmed by 5 bases and the J gene end by 1 base; junction bases not matched to a gene: 5. Looked up from germline, CDR1 is SGHNT and CDR2 is YYREEE (reference sequence). This CDR3 contains 15 residues. This chain's CDR3 is CASSYSGWNTGELFF. DNA of the CDR3: TGTGCCAGCAGTTATAGCGGGTGGAACACCGGGGAGCTGTTTTTT.

CDR3 in DNA: TGTGCCAGCTCCCCCGGGAGCACAGATACGCAGTATTTT. Its protein is CASSPGSTDTQYF. This chain joins TRBV18 and TRBJ2-3, with unresolved D. CDR3 length: 13 residues. The germline V gene encodes CDR1 KGHSH and CDR2 LQKENI. Trimming took off 6 bases at V and 0 bases at J, with 7 bases between the two ends.

The rearrangement joins TRBV6-5 to TRBJ1-6; 12 bases are a match to TRBD1. The V gene's germline CDR1 is MNHEY and CDR2 SVGAGI. The CDR3 consists of 14 residues. The V segment lost 6 bases and the J segment 9 bases; nucleotides outside the gene matches: 3. This CDR3 is CASRGTGGFSPLHF. The DNA of the CDR3 is TGTGCCAGCAGGGGGACAGGGGGCTTTTCACCCCTCCACTTT.

This clone was seen only a few times. The chain links TRBV28 to TRBJ2-6; no reliable D call. Germline-derived CDR1 and CDR2 are MDHEN and SYDVKM. This CDR3 is 15 amino acids long. Trimming cost V 6 bases and J 4 bases, with 13 bases left between them. The CDR3 loop reads CASSLSAEGANVLTF. In DNA form, the CDR3 reads TGTGCCAGCAGCCTATCCGCCGAGGGGGCCAACGTCCTGACTTTC.

The chain has TRBV7-9 and TRBJ2-7; possibly TRBD1 for D (7 bases). V was pared by 8 bases and J by 3 bases, with 11 bases between. The CDR3 has 12 amino acids. CDR1 and CDR2 (germline): SEHNR, FQNEAQ (reference sequence). The CDR3 is CASRQGGYEQYF. CDR3 nucleotide sequence: TGTGCCAGCCGACAGGGAGGCTACGAGCAGTACTTC.

The chain carries TRBV7-6 and TRBJ2-1; unclear D gene. The V end lost 1 base, the J end lost 5 bases, and 6 bases lay between the germline ends. CDR3 length equals 13 residues. Germline V lookup: CDR1 SGHVS, CDR2 FNYEAQ. As DNA, the CDR3 is TGTGCCAGCAGCTTAGTGAGCAACAATGAGCAGTTCTTC. This translates into CASSLVSNNEQFF.

The chain employs TRBV7-2 and TRBJ1-1, with D possibly matching TRBD1 (5 bases). Trimming shortened V by 2 bases and J by 4 bases, and 8 bases separated the two germline ends. CDR1 and CDR2 from the germline V gene are SGHTA and FQGNSA. The CDR3 spans 13 residues. The CDR3 loop is CASSLQGFTEAFF. For the CDR3, the DNA is TGTGCCAGCAGCTTACAGGGTTTCACTGAAGCTTTCTTT.

This clone was counted a few times. The chain has TRBV5-4 and TRBJ2-2; a possible D gene is TRBD2 (5 bases). V was cut by 5 bases and J by 5 bases, with 13 bases left in between. This CDR3 comprises 14 residues. CDR1 and CDR2 from the germline V gene are SGHNT and YYREEE (reference sequence). CDR3 region: CASRPDYLTGELFF. CDR3 DNA: TGTGCCAGCAGACCTGACTATCTTACCGGGGAGCTGTTTTTT.

This clone was detected a few times. The chain links TRBV5-6 to TRBJ2-7; D perhaps matches TRBD2 (6 bases). V lost 2 bases and J lost 4, with 16 bases in between. The CDR3 consists of 15 residues. Germline-derived CDR1 and CDR2 are SGHDT and YYEEEE. CDR3 region: CASSFGLGGQYEQYV. The DNA for the CDR3 is TGTGCCAGCAGCTTTGGGTTGGGGGGTCAGTACGAGCAGTACGTC.

This clone was counted a few times. The chain joins TRBV5-4 to TRBJ1-1, with D unclear. V dropped 0 bases and J dropped 1 base, with 10 bases sitting between them. The V gene's germline CDR1 is SGHNT and CDR2 YYREEE (reference sequence). The CDR3 is made up of 15 amino acids. Here the CDR3 DNA reads TGTGCCAGCAGCTTGGAGAACAACCAGAACACTGAAGCTTTCTTT. This codes for CASSLENNQNTEAFF.

A few counts support this clone. This chain uses TRBV28 with TRBJ2-1, with TRBD2 identical over 10 bases. V trimming: 4 bases; J trimming: 10 bases; junction bases outside the gene matches: 7. This CDR3 contains 14 residues. Germline V gives CDR1 MDHEN, CDR2 SYDVKM. CDR3 region: CASSWERGGGEQFF. For the CDR3, the DNA is TGTGCCAGCAGTTGGGAGCGGGGGGGCGGGGAGCAGTTCTTC.

The DNA for the CDR3 is TGTGCCAGCAGCTCCTATAGAAACGGTGACAGGGACACTGAAGCTTTCTTT. Encoded protein: CASSSYRNGDRDTEAFF. The chain carries TRBV7-9 and TRBJ1-1, with 7 bases lining up with TRBD1. The V segment lost 4 bases and the J segment 3 bases; nucleotides outside the gene matches: 14. The CDR3 has 17 residues. The germline gives CDR1 SEHNR, CDR2 FQNEAQ (reference sequence).

The chain recombines TRBV11-3 with TRBJ2-1, with 8 positions matching TRBD1. J gave up 8 bases and V 3 bases, and 9 bases lay outside the gene matches. Germline CDR1 reads SGHNT; CDR2 reads YENEEA. This CDR3 region has 15 residues. CDR3 DNA: TGTGCCAGCAGCTTTTCCGGGACAGGCTCGGATGAGCAGTTCTTC. Translation gives CASSFSGTGSDEQFF.

The chain links TRBV10-1 to TRBJ1-5, with no clear D. This CDR3 spans 14 amino acids. With 8 bases removed from V and 2 bases from J, the gap between germline ends came to 13 bases. The V gene's germline CDR1 is WNHNN and CDR2 SYGVQD (reference sequence). CDR3 region: CASPPGWGNQPQHF. The CDR3 DNA follows: TGCGCCAGCCCCCCCGGGTGGGGCAATCAGCCCCAGCATTTT.

The gene calls are TRBV27 and TRBJ2-1; possible D gene TRBD2, 6 bases. V dropped 4 bases and J dropped 7 bases, with 14 bases sitting between them. CDR3 length: 14 amino acids. Germline V gives CDR1 MNHEY, CDR2 SMNVEV (reference sequence). In DNA, the CDR3 is TGTGCCAGCAGTTACAAGACTGGAGGGAATGAGCAGTTCTTC. Protein product: CASSYKTGGNEQFF.

This clone has only one observation. This rearrangement joins TRBV5-1 to TRBJ1-1; TRBD1 agrees at 8 bases. The CDR3 is made up of 16 amino acids. Per germline, CDR1 SGHRS and CDR2 YFSETQ. J was trimmed by 1 base and V by 2 bases; bases with no gene match: 7. The CDR3 region has the DNA TGCGCCAGCAGCTTCGGACAGGGAGGGGAGAACACTGAAGCTTTCTTT. Its translation: CASSFGQGGENTEAFF. Full variable domain (outside the CDR3, taken from reference TRBV5-1 and TRBJ1-1): KAGVTQTPRYLIKTRGQQVTLSCSPISGHRSVSWYQQTPGQGLQFLFEYFSETQRNKGNFPGRFSGRQFSNSRSEMNVSTLELGDSALYLCASSFGQGGENTEAFFGQGTRLTVV.

The rearrangement joins TRBV7-2 to TRBJ2-1, with TRBD2 matching over 10 bases. This CDR3 comprises 15 residues. The trim removed 4 bases at V and 8 bases at J, leaving 8 bases unmatched. The germline gives CDR1 SGHTA, CDR2 FQGNSA. The CDR3 region has the DNA TGTGCCAGCAGCTCCTACCAGCGGGGGGGCTATGAGCAGTTCTTC. Its protein product is CASSSYQRGGYEQFF.

As DNA, the CDR3 is TGTGCCAGCAGTGAGGCTACGGCGGGGTGGCAAGAGACCCAGTACTTC. Translated: CASSEATAGWQETQYF. The chain couples TRBV2 to TRBJ2-5, with D possibly matching TRBD2 (6 bases). Germline V gives CDR1 SNHLY, CDR2 FYNNEI. Between the trimmed V and J ends, which lost 3 bases and 2 bases, there was a span of 16 bases. The length of the CDR3 is 16 residues. Using reference TRBV2 and TRBJ2-5 for the parts outside the CDR3, the full variable domain is EPEVTQTPSHQVTQMGQEVILRCVPISNHLYFYWYRQILGQKVEFLVSFYNNEISEKSEIFDDQFSVERPDGSNFTLKIRSTKLEDSAMYFCASSEATAGWQETQYFGPGTRLLVL.

The chain uses TRBV6-6 and TRBJ2-3; 10 bases fit TRBD1. The germline gives CDR1 MNHNY, CDR2 SVGAGI (reference sequence). This CDR3 region has 15 residues. The junction had 6 bases not matched to a gene; V was cut back by 4 bases and J by 5 bases. CDR3 protein: CASSSSGTGVDTQYF. CDR3 in DNA: TGTGCCAGCAGTTCTTCCGGGACAGGGGTAGATACGCAGTATTTT.

The chain links TRBV27 to TRBJ1-2; D may be TRBD1 (6 bases). Trimming removed 4 bases at V and 5 bases at J, with 11 bases between. CDR3 size: 13 residues. CDR1 and CDR2 (germline): MNHEY, SMNVEV (reference sequence). CDR3 protein: CASSSLDRYGYTF. The DNA for the CDR3 is TGTGCCAGCAGTTCCTTGGACAGATATGGCTACACCTTC.

The V call is TRBV7-3, the J call TRBJ2-3, with 9 positions matching TRBD2. CDR3 length: 15 amino acids. Germline V gene data show CDR1 as SGHTA and CDR2 as FQGTGA. V shed 8 bases and J 4 bases; nucleotides not matched to a gene: 10. The CDR3 reads CASGKSGGTADTQYF. Written as DNA, the CDR3 is TGTGCCAGCGGAAAAAGCGGGGGGACCGCAGATACGCAGTATTTT.

On this clone: Other DNA sequences of this sample code for an identical CDR3. The V call is TRBV7-6, the J call TRBJ1-6; no clear D gene. The V end lost 1 base, the J end lost 4 bases, and 5 bases lay between the germline ends. The CDR3 length is 14 residues. Germline loops: CDR1 SGHVS, CDR2 FNYEAQ. CDR3 nucleotide sequence: TGTGCCAGCAGCTTAGACAGATATAATTCACCCCTCCACTTT. It is translated as CASSLDRYNSPLHF.